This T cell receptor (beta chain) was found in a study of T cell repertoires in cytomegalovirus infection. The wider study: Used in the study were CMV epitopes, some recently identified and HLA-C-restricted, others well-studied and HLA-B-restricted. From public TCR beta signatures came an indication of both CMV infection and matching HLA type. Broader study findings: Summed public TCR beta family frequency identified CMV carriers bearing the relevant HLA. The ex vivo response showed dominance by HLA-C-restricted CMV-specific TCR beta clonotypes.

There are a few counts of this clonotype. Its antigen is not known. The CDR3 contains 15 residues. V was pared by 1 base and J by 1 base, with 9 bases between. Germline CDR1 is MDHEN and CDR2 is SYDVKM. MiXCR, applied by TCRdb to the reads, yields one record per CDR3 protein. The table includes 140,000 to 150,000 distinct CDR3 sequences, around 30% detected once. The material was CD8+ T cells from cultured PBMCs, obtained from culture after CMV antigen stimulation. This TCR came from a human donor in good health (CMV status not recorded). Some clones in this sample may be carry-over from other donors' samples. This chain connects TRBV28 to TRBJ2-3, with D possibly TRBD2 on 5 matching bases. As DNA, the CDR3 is TGTGCCAGCAGTTTATTCCTAGCTGGCACAGATACGCAGTATTTT. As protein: CASSLFLAGTDTQYF.